This paragraph covers one TCR beta chain sequence. The protocol was immunoSEQ multiplex PCR, while the TCRdb copy is restricted to in-frame clones and leaves out a portion. The sample shows approximately 300,000 clones, roughly nine tenths of them seen only once. Trimming removed 2 bases from V and 3 bases from J; junction bases left unmatched: 8. The CDR3 consists of 15 residues. CDR1 is SGHRS and CDR2 is YFSETQ in the germline V gene. The data were taken from a study of blood T cell repertoires in COVID-19. Sequenced material: PBMCs or T cells enriched from blood (not recorded which). The gene calls are TRBV5-1 and TRBJ2-7; 7 positions agree with TRBD2. The TCR sequence derives from a woman younger than 30 who had recovered from COVID-19. CDR3 sequence reads: CASSFRGTNRYEQYF. The CDR3 coding sequence is TGCGCCAGCAGCTTTAGAGGGACTAATCGCTACGAGCAGTACTTC.